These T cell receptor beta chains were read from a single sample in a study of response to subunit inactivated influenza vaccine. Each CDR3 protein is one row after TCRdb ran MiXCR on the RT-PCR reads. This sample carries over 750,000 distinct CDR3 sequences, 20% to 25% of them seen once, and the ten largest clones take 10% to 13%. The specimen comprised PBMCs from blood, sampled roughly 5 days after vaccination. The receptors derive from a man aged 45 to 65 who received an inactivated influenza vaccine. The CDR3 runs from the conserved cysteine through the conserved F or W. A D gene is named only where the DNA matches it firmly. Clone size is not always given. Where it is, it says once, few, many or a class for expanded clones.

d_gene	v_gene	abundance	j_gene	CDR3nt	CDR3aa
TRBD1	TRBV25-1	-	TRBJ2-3	TGTGCCAGCCAATTCAGGGGGCGCAACACAGATACGCAGTATTTT	CASQFRGRNTDTQYF
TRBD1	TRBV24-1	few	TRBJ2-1	TGTGCCACCCAAGACAGGGTCTACAATGAGCAGTTCTTC	CATQDRVYNEQFF
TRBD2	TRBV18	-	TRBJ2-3	TGTGCCAGCTCACCATTGGCGGGGGGGCCCGGAGATACGCAGTATTTT	CASSPLAGGPGDTQYF
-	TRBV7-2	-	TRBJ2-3	TGTGCCAGCAGCTTATCTAACGGGGCAGATACGCAGTATTTT	CASSLSNGADTQYF
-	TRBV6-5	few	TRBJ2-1	TGTGCCAGCAGTTACTCGAGACTAGGGGCTTCCTACAATGAGCAGTTCTTC	CASSYSRLGASYNEQFF
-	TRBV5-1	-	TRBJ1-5	TGCGCCAGCAGCTTGGCGCCGGGAAGTAGCAATCAGCCCCAGCATTTT	CASSLAPGSSNQPQHF
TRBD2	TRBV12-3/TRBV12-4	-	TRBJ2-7	TGTGCCAGCAGTTCCGGACTAGCTGTTTACGAGCAGTACTTC	CASSSGLAVYEQYF
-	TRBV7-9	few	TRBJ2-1	TGTGCCAGCAGCCACCCGGGGCGCGGGAACTACAATGAGCAGTTCTTC	CASSHPGRGNYNEQFF
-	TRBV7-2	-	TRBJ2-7	TGTGCCAGCAGCTTAACAGGATATTTCGAGCAGTACTTC	CASSLTGYFEQYF
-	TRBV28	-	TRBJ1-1	TGTGCCAGCAGTTTAAGTATGATAAGGGAAACTCGGGGCACTGAAGCTTTCTTT	CASSLSMIRETRGTEAFF
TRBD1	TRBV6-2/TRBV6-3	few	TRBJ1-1	TGTGCCAGCAGTAGACCGGGACAGGGCCAGACTGAAGCTTTCTTT	CASSRPGQGQTEAFF
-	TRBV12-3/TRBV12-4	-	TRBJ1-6	TGTGCCAGCAGTTTCGCGGGGATAGGATCACCCCTCCACTTT	CASSFAGIGSPLHF
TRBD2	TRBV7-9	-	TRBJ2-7	TGTGCCAGCACACTAGCGGGAAACTACGAGCAGTACTTC	CASTLAGNYEQYF
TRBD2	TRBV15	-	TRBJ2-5	TGTGCCACCAGCAGTAGCGGGAGATCTGGAGAGACCCAGTACTTC	CATSSSGRSGETQYF
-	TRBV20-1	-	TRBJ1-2	TGCAGTGCTCCCCGGGGGGCCGTTGGCTATGGCTACACCTTC	CSAPRGAVGYGYTF
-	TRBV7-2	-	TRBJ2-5	TGTGCCAGCAGCTCCCGACTAGAAGAGACCCAGTACTTC	CASSSRLEETQYF
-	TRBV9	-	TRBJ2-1	TGTGCCAGCAGCGTACCTACCAATGAGCAGTTCTTC	CASSVPTNEQFF
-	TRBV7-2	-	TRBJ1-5	TGTGCCAGCAGCTTAGGGGCGGCGAATACCAATCAGCCCCAGCATTTT	CASSLGAANTNQPQHF
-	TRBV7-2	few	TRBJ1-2	TGTGCCAGCAGCCCCAGCAGGAACTATGGCTACACCTTC	CASSPSRNYGYTF
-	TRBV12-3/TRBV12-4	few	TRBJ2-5	TGTGCCAGCAGTTTAGCGCCCGGACAAGAGACCCAGTACTTC	CASSLAPGQETQYF
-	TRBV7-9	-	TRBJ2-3	TGTGCCAGCAGCAGGGATACCACAGATACGCAGTATTTT	CASSRDTTDTQYF
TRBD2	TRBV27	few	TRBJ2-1	TGTGCCAGCAGTCCGGGACTAGCGGGAAGAAATGAGCAGTTCTTC	CASSPGLAGRNEQFF
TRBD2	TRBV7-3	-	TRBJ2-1	TGTGCCAGCAGCTTTAGCGGGAGGGCCGGCAATGAGCAGTTCTTC	CASSFSGRAGNEQFF
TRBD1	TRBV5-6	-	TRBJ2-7	TGTGCCAGCACCCAGACAGGGCGCTACGAGCAGTACTTC	CASTQTGRYEQYF
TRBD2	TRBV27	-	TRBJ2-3	TGTGCCAGCAGTCGAGGGCGGGAGGGCCCTACCCGCACAGATACGCAGTATTTT	CASSRGREGPTRTDTQYF
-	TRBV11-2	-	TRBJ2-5	TGTGCCAGCAGCTTCGGGCAGCCTAGGGAGACCCAGTACTTC	CASSFGQPRETQYF
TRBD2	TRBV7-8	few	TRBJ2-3	TGTGCCAGCAGCTCGCTAGCGGCGAACACAGATACGCAGTATTTT	CASSSLAANTDTQYF
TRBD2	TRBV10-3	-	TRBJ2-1	TGTGCCATCAGTCAGCGGGAGGTCGCTAGGACTGAGCAGTTCTTC	CAISQREVARTEQFF
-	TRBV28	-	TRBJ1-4	TGTGCCAGCAGTTTATTCTTCGGTAGGAGAACGAGGTCGAGTGAAAAACTGTTTTTT	CASSLFFGRRTRSSEKLFF
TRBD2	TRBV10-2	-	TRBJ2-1	TGCGCCAGCAGCCCCCAGGCCAGCGGGAGGTACAATGAGCAGTTCTTC	CASSPQASGRYNEQFF
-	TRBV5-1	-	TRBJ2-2	TGCGCCAGCAGGGCAGGCGTAAACACCGGGGAGCTGTTTTTT	CASRAGVNTGELFF
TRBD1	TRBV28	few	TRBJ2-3	TGTGCCAGCAGTTTGACAGGGGGCCTTCTCACAGATACGCAGTATTTT	CASSLTGGLLTDTQYF
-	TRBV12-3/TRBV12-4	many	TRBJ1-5	TGTGCCAGCAGTTTAAGGGACGCGGGATCCCAGCATTTT	CASSLRDAGSQHF
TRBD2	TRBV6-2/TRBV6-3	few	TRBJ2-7	TGTGCCAGCACCATTGCGGGACTATCTTACGAGCAGTACTTC	CASTIAGLSYEQYF
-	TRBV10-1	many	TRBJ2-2	TGCGCCAGCAGTGCTACAAGAGTCCCCGGGGAGCTGTTTTTT	CASSATRVPGELFF
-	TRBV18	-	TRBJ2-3	TGTGCCAGCTCACCAGCATGGCCCACAGATACGCAGTATTTT	CASSPAWPTDTQYF
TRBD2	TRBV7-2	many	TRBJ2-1	TGTGCCAGCAGCACGGGACTAGCGGGAGCTTGGCAGTTCTTC	CASSTGLAGAWQFF
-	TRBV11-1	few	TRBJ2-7	TGTGCCAGCAGCTTAGCTAACAGGGGAGGCTACGAGCAGTACTTC	CASSLANRGGYEQYF
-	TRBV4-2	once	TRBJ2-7	TGTGCCAGCGGCCAAACCCTTACAGCCTACGAGCAGTACTTC	CASGQTLTAYEQYF
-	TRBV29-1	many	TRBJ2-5	TGCAGCGTTGAAGTGGGGACGCGGGAGACCCAGTACTTC	CSVEVGTRETQYF
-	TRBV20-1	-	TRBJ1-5	TGCAGTGCTAGAGATCCGGTTGGTGGCAATCAGCCCCAGCATTTT	CSARDPVGGNQPQHF
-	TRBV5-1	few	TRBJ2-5	TGCGCCAGCAGCTTGGAGCCAGAAGAGACCCAGTACTTC	CASSLEPEETQYF
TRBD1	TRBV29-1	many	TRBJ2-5	TGCAGCGTCGGGACAGGTCAAGAGACCCAGTACTTC	CSVGTGQETQYF
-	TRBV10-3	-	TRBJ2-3	TGTGCCATCAGTGAGTCTGGGGCCCGGATCACAGATACGCAGTATTTT	CAISESGARITDTQYF
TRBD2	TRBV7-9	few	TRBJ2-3	TGTGCCAGCAGCTATAGCGGGAAGGGCACAGATACGCAGTATTTT	CASSYSGKGTDTQYF
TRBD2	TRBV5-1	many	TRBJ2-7	TGCGCCAGCAGCTCCGGGACTAGCGGGAGCGGCTACGAGCAGTACTTC	CASSSGTSGSGYEQYF
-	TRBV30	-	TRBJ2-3	TGTGCCTGGAGTATGGGCGGGGTGAGCACAGATACGCAGTATTTT	CAWSMGGVSTDTQYF
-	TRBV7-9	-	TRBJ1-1	TGTGCCAGCAGCTTCCTACAGGGCGCTGAAGCTTTCTTT	CASSFLQGAEAFF
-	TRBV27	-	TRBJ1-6	TGTGCCAGCAGTTCTCGGACGGTAGATAATTCACCCCTCCACTTT	CASSSRTVDNSPLHF
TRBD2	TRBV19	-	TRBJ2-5	TGTGCCAGTAGTGCGGCCGGGACTACCGTAGAGACCCAGTACTTC	CASSAAGTTVETQYF
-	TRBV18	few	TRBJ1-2	TGTGCCAGCTCACCAGACGGAACAAACTATGGCTACACCTTC	CASSPDGTNYGYTF
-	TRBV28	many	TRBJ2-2	TGTGCCAGCAGTTCAATCTGGATAGGGCAGGGCCACACCGGGGAGCTGTTTTTT	CASSSIWIGQGHTGELFF
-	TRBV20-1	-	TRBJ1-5	TGCAGTGCTAGAGCCCCCAGGGAAGGCAATCAGCCCCAGCATTTT	CSARAPREGNQPQHF
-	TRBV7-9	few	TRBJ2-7	TGTGCCAGCAGGTCCTGGCGGGAAAAGGACGAGCAGTACTTC	CASRSWREKDEQYF
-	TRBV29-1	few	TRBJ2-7	TGCAGCGTTGAGTGGGGGGCCCCACGCGAGCAGTACTTC	CSVEWGAPREQYF
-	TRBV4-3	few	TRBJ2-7	TGCGCCAGCAGCCAAGGGAGAGGGGGGGCCTACGAGCAGTACTTC	CASSQGRGGAYEQYF
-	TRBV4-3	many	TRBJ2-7	TGCGCCAGCAGCCAAGATTTGGGGGCCCTCAAGCAGTACTTC	CASSQDLGALKQYF
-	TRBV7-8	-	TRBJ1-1	TGTGCCAGCAGCTTAGAGTGGGCTATGAACACTGAAGCTTTCTTT	CASSLEWAMNTEAFF
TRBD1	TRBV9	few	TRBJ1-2	TGTGCCAGCAGCGGACCGGGACAGGGAGATGAAGACTATGGCTACACCTTC	CASSGPGQGDEDYGYTF
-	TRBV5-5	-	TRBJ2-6	TGTGCCAGCAGTCCCGGGCCCGGGGAGGCTGGGGCCAACGTCCTGACTTTC	CASSPGPGEAGANVLTF